The rows below give T cell receptor beta chains drawn from one sample of a study of OX40 agonist ivuxolimab in advanced cancers. Sequencing used immunoSEQ multiplex PCR; TCRdb keeps in-frame clones, though not all of them. The repertoire holds about 72,000 clones, around four fifths seen once, with about 2.3% in the top ten. The sequences come from CD4+ or CD8+ T cells sorted from blood, collected in a trial of the OX40 agonist ivuxolimab. Receptors were obtained from an adult with an advanced solid tumor such as melanoma, head and neck, liver or kidney cancer. Both conserved end residues are part of each CDR3. The D gene is left open where the match is weak. For some rows the clone size is stated as once, few or many, or as a class when expanded; others skip it.

>TRBD1|TRBJ1-2|TRBV6-5|NA|15
CASSFRDSQYYGYTF
TGTGCCAGCAGCTTCCGGGACAGCCAATACTATGGCTACACCTTC
>NA|TRBJ1-1|TRBV7-9|NA|11
CASSLSTEAFF
TGTGCCAGCAGCTTGAGCACTGAAGCTTTCTTT
>NA|TRBJ1-2|TRBV28|NA|13
CASSLVRGYGYTF
TGTGCCAGCAGTTTAGTGAGAGGATATGGCTACACCTTC
>TRBD2|TRBJ2-5|TRBV27|NA|15
CASSFYGRGGETQYF
TGTGCCAGCAGTTTCTACGGGAGGGGGGGAGAGACCCAGTACTTC
>NA|TRBJ2-7|TRBV13|few|14
CASSLTGGGYEQYF
TGTGCCAGCAGCTTAACGGGCGGAGGGTACGAGCAGTACTTC
>NA|TRBJ2-7|TRBV29-1|NA|15
CSVEDHEGGRYEQYF
TGCAGCGTTGAAGATCATGAGGGAGGTAGATACGAGCAGTACTTC
>NA|TRBJ2-7|TRBV29-1|NA|15
CSVRAGTDKVLEQYF
TGCAGCGTTCGGGCGGGTACAGATAAGGTGCTGGAGCAGTACTTC
>TRBD1|TRBJ1-6|TRBV5-1|NA|19
CASSMSAGTGILNNSPLHF
TGCGCCAGCAGCATGTCAGCCGGGACAGGGATTCTAAATAATTCACCCCTCCACTTT
>TRBD1|TRBJ1-2|TRBV19|NA|15
CASSTDRGGGYGYTF
TGTGCCAGTAGTACCGACAGGGGAGGCGGCTATGGCTACACCTTC
>TRBD1|TRBJ1-2|TRBV19|NA|18
CASSPLFFGTGANYGYTF
TGTGCCAGTAGCCCCCTTTTTTTCGGGACAGGCGCTAACTATGGCTACACCTTC
>NA|TRBJ2-7|TRBV7-9|NA|12
CASSSTPYEQYF
TGTGCCAGCAGCTCGACCCCCTACGAGCAGTACTTC
>NA|TRBJ1-5|TRBV7-2|NA|16
CASSLKGQQGNQPQHF
TGTGCCAGCAGCTTAAAGGGGCAGCAGGGCAATCAGCCCCAGCATTTT
>NA|TRBJ1-2|TRBV28|NA|17
CASSLGGGDGANYGYTF
TGTGCCAGCAGTTTAGGTGGGGGGGACGGAGCTAACTATGGCTACACCTTC
>NA|TRBJ2-1|TRBV19|once|14
CASSITRDYNEQFF
TGTGCCAGTAGTATAACCCGGGACTACAATGAGCAGTTCTTC
>TRBD1|TRBJ1-2|TRBV6-1|NA|15
CASSEAGGTGVGYTF
TGTGCCAGCAGTGAAGCAGGCGGGACAGGGGTAGGCTACACCTTC
>TRBD2|TRBJ2-1|TRBV6-1|NA|13
CASSGDYYNEQFF
TGTGCCAGCAGTGGGGACTACTACAATGAGCAGTTCTTC
>NA|TRBJ2-1|TRBV27|NA|13
CASSFQLVNEQFF
TGTGCCAGCAGTTTTCAGTTGGTCAATGAGCAGTTCTTC
>NA|TRBJ2-5|TRBV28|NA|14
CASSPHAVLGTQYF
TGTGCCAGCAGTCCCCATGCGGTTTTGGGGACCCAGTACTTC
>TRBD1|TRBJ2-7|TRBV14|NA|14
CASSLTGGYDEQYF
TGTGCCAGCAGCCTGACAGGGGGCTACGACGAGCAGTACTTC
>NA|TRBJ2-3|TRBV6-5|NA|12
CASSYLLDTQYF
TGTGCCAGCAGTTATCTTTTAGATACGCAGTATTTT
>NA|TRBJ1-5|TRBV5-4|few|14
CASSRGGVSQPQHF
TGTGCCAGCAGCCGTGGAGGGGTGAGTCAGCCCCAGCATTTT
>NA|TRBJ2-1|TRBV27|once|14
CASSLSQGSAEQFF
TGTGCCAGCAGTTTATCGCAGGGGTCCGCTGAGCAGTTCTTC
>TRBD1|TRBJ1-5|TRBV2|NA|14
CASGPDRVNQPQHF
TGTGCCAGCGGTCCGGACAGGGTTAATCAGCCCCAGCATTTT
>TRBD1|TRBJ2-7|TRBV5-6|NA|16
CASSFSPGQGLHEQYF
TGTGCCAGCAGCTTCTCCCCGGGACAGGGGCTCCACGAGCAGTACTTC
>NA|TRBJ1-1|TRBV5-8|few|14
CASSLGSRNTEAFF
TGTGCCAGCAGCTTGGGGTCAAGGAACACTGAAGCTTTCTTT
>NA|TRBJ2-7|TRBV5-1|NA|14
CASSQDSSRAEQYF
TGCGCCAGCAGCCAAGATTCTAGCCGGGCCGAGCAGTACTTC
>NA|TRBJ1-2|TRBV5-4|NA|14
CASSSPTGSYGYTF
TGTGCCAGCAGCTCACCCACAGGGTCCTATGGCTACACCTTC
>TRBD1|TRBJ2-5|TRBV9|NA|14
CASSQGQGGETQYF
TGTGCCAGCAGCCAAGGACAGGGAGGCGAGACCCAGTACTTC
>TRBD2|TRBJ2-1|TRBV5-1|NA|15
CASSGWTSGGNEQFF
TGCGCCAGCAGCGGATGGACTAGCGGGGGGAATGAGCAGTTCTTC
>TRBD1|TRBJ1-3|TRBV27|few|15
CASSVQGTAGNTIYF
TGTGCCAGCAGTGTACAGGGGACAGCAGGAAACACCATATATTTT
>TRBD2|TRBJ2-6|TRBV19|NA|17
CASSITWGGSGANVLTF
TGTGCCAGTAGTATTACTTGGGGGGGCTCTGGGGCCAACGTCCTGACTTTC
>TRBD1|TRBJ1-3|TRBV30|NA|15
CAQNPQGGNENTIYF
TGTGCCCAAAACCCCCAGGGGGGGAATGAAAACACCATATATTTT
>NA|TRBJ1-2|TRBV2|medium-sized|10
CASRDSGYTF
TGTGCCAGCAGGGACAGTGGCTACACCTTC
>NA|TRBJ2-2|TRBV5-1|NA|15
CASSSQGSGTGELFF
TGCGCCAGCAGTTCCCAGGGGTCTGGGACCGGGGAGCTGTTTTTT
>NA|TRBJ1-2|TRBV11-2|NA|16
CASSLGAGTKSYGYTF
TGTGCCAGCAGCTTAGGCGCCGGGACAAAGAGTTATGGCTACACCTTC
>NA|TRBJ1-4|TRBV9|NA|12
CASSGLNEKLFF
TGTGCCAGCAGCGGACTTAATGAAAAACTGTTTTTT
>TRBD1|TRBJ1-1|TRBV10-3|NA|14
CAISGDRGNTEAFF
TGTGCCATCAGTGGGGACAGGGGGAACACTGAAGCTTTCTTT
>NA|TRBJ2-1|TRBV5-1|NA|12
CASSLHGDEQFF
TGCGCCAGCAGCCTGCATGGCGATGAGCAGTTCTTC
>TRBD2|TRBJ2-7|TRBV9|NA|14
CASSVGAGAYEQYF
TGTGCCAGCAGCGTAGGCGCGGGAGCCTACGAGCAGTACTTC
>NA|TRBJ2-3|TRBV7-2|once|13
CASTVRFTDTQYF
TGTGCCAGTACTGTGCGGTTTACAGATACGCAGTATTTT
>TRBD1|TRBJ1-1|TRBV5-4|NA|13
CASRRQGVTEAFF
TGTGCCAGCCGGCGGCAGGGGGTCACTGAAGCTTTCTTT
>NA|TRBJ1-4|TRBV7-9|once|16
CASSPTAGTTHEKLFF
TGTGCCAGCAGCCCGACCGCCGGGACTACTCACGAAAAACTGTTTTTT